What follows are 25 T cell receptor beta chains derived from one specimen sequenced in a study of T cell repertoires in ileal Crohn's disease. Sequencing used immunoSEQ multiplex PCR; TCRdb keeps in-frame clones, though not all of them. This sample has fewer than 20,000 clones, with 50% to 75% found just once. The sequenced material came from ileal tissue. The source is an adult with Crohn's disease.

This sequence joins TRBV27 and TRBJ2-7, with D possibly being TRBD2 (5 bases). The CDR3 consists of 15 residues. V was shortened by 2 bases and J by 0 bases, with 11 bases between the two germline ends. Germline CDR1 is MNHEY and CDR2 is SMNVEV (reference sequence). The CDR3 DNA sequence: TGTGCCAGCAGTTTAAGCGGTATCCCCTCCTACGAGCAGTACTTC. Translating it yields CASSLSGIPSYEQYF.

This clone was recorded a few times. The rearrangement joins TRBV25-1 to TRBJ1-1; no reliable D call. Trimming left V 0 bases short and J 5 bases short, with 7 bases between. Germline CDR1 and CDR2: MGHDK and SYGVNS. This CDR3 contains 13 residues. The CDR3 loop is CASSEYLETEAFF. CDR3 in DNA: TGTGCCAGCAGTGAATATCTAGAGACTGAAGCTTTCTTT.

This clone is classed as medium-sized. V and J are TRBV27 and TRBJ1-5, with D unresolved. With 8 bases removed from V and 5 bases from J, the gap between germline ends came to 16 bases. CDR3 length equals 14 residues. The germline V gene has CDR1 MNHEY and CDR2 SMNVEV (reference sequence). CDR3 nucleotides: TGTGCCAGCGCGTCGAGAGGGTCCCATCAGCCCCAGCATTTT. This sequence encodes CASASRGSHQPQHF.

The chain uses TRBV25-1 and TRBJ1-1; 7 bases are a match to TRBD1. The CDR3 length is 15 residues. Looked up from germline, CDR1 is MGHDK and CDR2 is SYGVNS. Trimming at V came to 4 bases and at J to 3 bases, leaving 8 bases not matched to a gene. CDR3: CASSGQGEEHTEAFF. The CDR3 region has the DNA TGTGCCAGCAGTGGGCAGGGGGAGGAACACACTGAAGCTTTCTTT.

The chain has TRBV28 and TRBJ2-2; perhaps TRBD2 as D (7 bases). Trimming took off 3 bases at V and 7 bases at J, with 21 bases between the two ends. CDR3 size: 17 residues. The germline V gene encodes CDR1 MDHEN and CDR2 SYDVKM. CDR3 DNA: TGTGCCAGCAGTTTCGTTTGGAGGCAGGGGAGGGTCGGGGAGCTGTTTTTT. It is translated as CASSFVWRQGRVGELFF.

The chain recombines TRBV11-2 with TRBJ2-7; possible D gene TRBD1, 5 bases. CDR1 SGHAT and CDR2 FQNNGV come from the germline V gene. CDR3 length: 14 residues. The germline V and J ends were trimmed by 8 bases and 1 base, with 15 bases remaining between them. The CDR3 coding sequence is TGTGCCAGCTCTAAGGCAGGGTCTTCCTACGAGCAGTACTTC. It translates to CASSKAGSSYEQYF.

The rearrangement links TRBV27 to TRBJ2-1; tentatively, D is TRBD2 (5 bases). V dropped 4 bases and J dropped 4 bases, with 17 bases sitting between them. Germline loops: CDR1 MNHEY, CDR2 SMNVEV (reference sequence). The CDR3 is 16 residues long. Here the CDR3 reads CASSSLFGREYNEQFF. The CDR3 DNA reads as TGTGCCAGCAGTTCGTTGTTCGGTAGGGAGTACAATGAGCAGTTCTTC.

This clone was seen a handful of times. This chain uses TRBV10-3 with TRBJ2-6; tentative D call: TRBD2 (7 bases). Trimming took off 1 base at V and 4 bases at J, with 26 bases between the two ends. The CDR3 loop spans 21 amino acids. Germline assignment: CDR1 ENHRY and CDR2 SYGVKD. The chain's CDR3 is CAISELGPRRGLSSGANVLTF. For the CDR3, the DNA is TGTGCCATCAGTGAGTTAGGACCTCGGCGGGGGCTTAGCTCAGGGGCCAACGTCCTGACTTTC.

The rearrangement joins TRBV30 to TRBJ2-5; TRBD2 matches at 8 bases. CDR1 GTSNPN and CDR2 SVGIG come from the germline V gene (reference sequence). The CDR3 has 16 amino acids. With 3 bases clipped from V and 11 bases from J, the junction kept 20 bases outside the gene matches. CDR3 sequence reads: CAWRAIAGTHSREQYF. CDR3 sequence (DNA): TGTGCCTGGAGAGCTATAGCGGGGACCCATTCGCGAGAGCAGTACTTC. The entire variable domain, with the rest obtained from reference TRBV30 and TRBJ2-5, is as follows: SQTIHQWPATLVQPVGSPLSLECTVEGTSNPNLYWYRQAAGRGLQLLFYSVGIGQISSEVPQNLSASRPQDRQFILSSKKLLLSDSGFYLCAWRAIAGTHSREQYFGPGTRLLVL.

This clone turned up a few times. The chain uses TRBV5-1 and TRBJ2-7, with D possibly being TRBD1 (6 bases). CDR3 length: 16 residues. The germline V and J ends were trimmed by 0 bases and 2 bases, with 15 bases remaining between them. CDR1 and CDR2 (germline): SGHRS, YFSETQ. CDR3 residues: CASSLAKGQPTYEQYF. CDR3 coding DNA: TGCGCCAGCAGCTTGGCCAAAGGACAGCCTACCTACGAGCAGTACTTC.

The J gene is TRBJ2-7, the V gene TRBV2; 11 nucleotides line up with TRBD1. Germline assignment: CDR1 SNHLY and CDR2 FYNNEI. The CDR3 is 15 residues long. Trimming cost V 6 bases and J 4 bases; bases outside gene matches: 8. The DNA for the CDR3 is TGTGCCAGCAGGGGGACAGGGGGAAATCTGTACGAGCAGTACTTC. As protein: CASRGTGGNLYEQYF.

Details on this clone: Other DNA sequences in this sample translate to the same CDR3. The chain recombines TRBV4-2 with TRBJ2-7; 9 bases are shared with TRBD2. This CDR3 is 15 amino acids long. CDR1 LGHNA and CDR2 YNFKEQ come from the germline V gene. Trimming removed 4 bases from V and 1 base from J; junction bases left unmatched: 5. CDR3 nucleotides: TGTGCCAGCAGCCGAGAGACTAGCGGATCCTACGAGCAGTACTTC. Its translation: CASSRETSGSYEQYF.

This clone was recorded a few times. Sequence at one end of the junction differs from germline and may be a read error. Other DNA sequences in the sample encode the same CDR3. The V call is TRBV7-7, the J call TRBJ2-1; TRBD1 agrees at 8 bases. There are 14 residues in the CDR3. The V gene's germline CDR1 is SSHAT and CDR2 FNYEAQ (reference sequence). The CDR3 sequence: CASSLGTGYNEQFF. DNA of the CDR3: TGTGCTAGCAGCTTAGGGACAGGCTACAATGAGCAGTTCTTC.

The V call is TRBV6-1, the J call TRBJ1-1; D gene unclear. Germline loops: CDR1 MNHNS, CDR2 SASEGT. This CDR3 is 12 amino acids long. Trimming stripped 5 bases from V and 8 bases from J, with 12 bases between. The CDR3 DNA reads TGTGCCAGCAGTTATGACACTCGCGAAGCTTTCTTT. As protein: CASSYDTREAFF.

The V gene is TRBV2, the J gene TRBJ1-5; the match to TRBD1 covers 7 bases. With 3 bases clipped from V and 1 base from J, the junction kept 9 bases outside the gene matches. This CDR3 has 17 residues. Germline assignment: CDR1 SNHLY and CDR2 FYNNEI. The CDR3 loop reads CASSEETGSPSNQPQHF. The CDR3 coding sequence is TGTGCCAGCAGTGAGGAGACAGGGAGTCCGAGCAATCAGCCCCAGCATTTT. Complete variable domain (other parts from reference TRBV2 and TRBJ1-5): EPEVTQTPSHQVTQMGQEVILRCVPISNHLYFYWYRQILGQKVEFLVSFYNNEISEKSEIFDDQFSVERPDGSNFTLKIRSTKLEDSAMYFCASSEETGSPSNQPQHFGDGTRLSIL.

Relative to its sample, this clone is medium-sized. The chain links TRBV7-6 to TRBJ1-4; possible D gene TRBD1, 5 bases. V lost 0 bases and J lost 4, with 12 bases in between. The CDR3 covers 16 residues. Germline loops: CDR1 SGHVS, CDR2 FNYEAQ. CDR3 nucleotide sequence: TGTGCCAGCAGCTTAGCGAGCCAGGGCCTTAATGAAAAACTGTTTTTT. It translates to CASSLASQGLNEKLFF.

The chain couples TRBV7-2 to TRBJ2-5; unclear D gene. The length of the CDR3 is 12 residues. The germline V and J ends were trimmed by 3 bases and 5 bases, with 7 bases remaining between them. Looked up from germline, CDR1 is SGHTA and CDR2 is FQGNSA. CDR3 region: CASSFVLETQYF. The CDR3 DNA reads as TGTGCCAGCAGCTTCGTCCTTGAGACCCAGTACTTC.

In its sample, this clone was seen once. The V and J genes are TRBV6-1 and TRBJ2-3, with 10 bases fitting TRBD1. Losses at the gene ends were 6 bases for V and 4 bases for J; bases not matched to a gene: 4. Germline CDR1 MNHNS, CDR2 SASEGT. CDR3 size: 14 residues. The chain's CDR3 is CASSPGQGADTQYF. CDR3 sequence (DNA): TGTGCCAGCAGCCCTGGACAGGGGGCAGATACGCAGTATTTT.

This clone was counted between two and nine times. The rearrangement links TRBV6-4 to TRBJ1-1; 11 bases align to TRBD1. The CDR3 length is 15 residues. Trimming at V came to 6 bases and at J to 2 bases, leaving 5 bases not matched to a gene. Germline CDR1 MRHNA, CDR2 SNTAGT. The CDR3 DNA follows: TGTGCCAGCAGAAGTGGGACAGGGGGTAACACTGAAGCTTTCTTT. Protein sequence: CASRSGTGGNTEAFF.

This clone was seen only once. The chain recombines TRBV4-1 with TRBJ1-2; D gene ambiguous. V was clipped by 0 bases and J by 4 bases, with 9 bases between them. Germline assignment: CDR1 MGHRA and CDR2 YSYEKL. The CDR3 has 14 residues. Here the CDR3 reads CASSQEAQFYGYTF. The CDR3, as DNA: TGCGCCAGCAGCCAAGAAGCGCAGTTCTATGGCTACACCTTC.

This sequence joins TRBV28 and TRBJ1-1, with D tentatively TRBD1 (6 bases). V was clipped by 11 bases and J by 5 bases, with 24 bases between them. This CDR3 is built from 15 residues. The germline gives CDR1 MDHEN, CDR2 SYDVKM. CDR3 DNA sequence: TGTGCCGGGAAATCAGGGGCCCTCCTAAGGACTGAAGCTTTCTTT. Its translation: CAGKSGALLRTEAFF.

This rearrangement joins TRBV18 to TRBJ2-2; D is unresolved. Germline V gene data show CDR1 as KGHSH and CDR2 as LQKENI. The CDR3 covers 14 residues. V lost 2 bases and J lost 5, with 9 bases in between. The CDR3 loop is CASSPDTITGELFF. The CDR3 DNA is TGTGCCAGCTCACCAGACACCATTACCGGGGAGCTGTTTTTT.

The chain has TRBV28 and TRBJ2-7; 13 nucleotides align to TRBD2. The CDR3 covers 15 residues. J gave up 1 base and V 6 bases, and 3 bases lay outside the gene matches. CDR1 and CDR2 (germline): MDHEN, SYDVKM. In DNA, the CDR3 is TGTGCCAGCAGGCCGGGACTAGCGGGATCCTACGAGCAGTACTTC. Amino acid sequence: CASRPGLAGSYEQYF.

Relative to its sample, this clone is medium-sized (0.01 to 0.1%). The CDR3 spells CASSQRQGGYTF. The CDR3 region has the DNA TGTGCCAGCAGTCAAAGACAGGGTGGCTACACCTTC. V and J are TRBV2 and TRBJ1-2; 7 nucleotides line up with TRBD1. The J segment lost 7 bases and the V segment lost 5 bases, leaving 4 bases of the junction unmatched. Germline CDR1 and CDR2: SNHLY and FYNNEI. This CDR3 region has 12 residues.

The V and J genes are TRBV6-1 and TRBJ2-7; 7 bases are a match to TRBD1. The V gene's germline CDR1 is MNHNS and CDR2 SASEGT. This CDR3 comprises 14 residues. V shed 6 bases and J 6 bases; nucleotides not matched to a gene: 11. The CDR3 loop is CASSSTGEVFEQYF. The CDR3 coding sequence is TGTGCCAGCAGCTCAACAGGGGAAGTGTTCGAGCAGTACTTC.